This T cell receptor (beta chain) was found in a study of T cells in Graves' hyperthyroidism and ophthalmopathy (dated by TCRdb to the late 2010s). As for the study more broadly: Peripheral blood was collected at initial diagnosis, before any treatment. TCR V-J signatures able to tell the groups apart were searched for in a discovery cohort of some 97 patients, of whom more than 40 had Graves' ophthalmopathy and about 60 had stable Graves' hyperthyroidism. Following sampling, methimazole starting at 30 mg daily was given to hyperthyroidism patients, and high-dose intravenous methylprednisolone was given to ophthalmopathy patients. In addition, the study compared T-cell repertoires in thyroid tissue and in blood from several Graves' hyperthyroidism patients. Prospective prediction of ophthalmopathy was tested in an independent validation cohort consisting of some 20 hyperthyroidism patients and more than 15 patients who later progressed to ophthalmopathy. The paper reports TCR Vbeta CDR3 sequencing of approximately 140 peripheral blood samples: approximately 41 ophthalmopathy, fewer than 85 hyperthyroidism and around 17 progressor patients. For training and testing, the roughly 100 patients in the discovery cohort were randomly divided in a 7:3 ratio. General findings and caveats noted by the study authors: Sample size was not statistically predetermined, and blinding of investigators to group allocation was not performed. In cross-validation, a model built on a 13 V-J signature told ophthalmopathy apart from stable hyperthyroidism with 85% to 90% sensitivity and roughly 83% specificity, and in testing the same model reached 80%/75%. Most expanded thyroid clonotypes (frequency above 0.001) were also found in blood, which suggests that blood repertoires may mirror thyroid immune responses. In validation, the model predicted progression to ophthalmopathy a median of roughly 6.2 months before onset, with over 60% sensitivity and about 72% specificity.

The TCR beta CDR3 regions were amplified from the RNA transcripts. The TCR CDR3 was subjected to a first round of RT-PCR using the HTBI primer set and the Qiagen OneStep RT-PCR kit. Libraries were constructed in a second round of multiplex PCR, after which size selection and purification were performed. The libraries were sequenced on an Illumina HiSeq2000 using paired-end 100 bp reads. Under the source paper's analysis protocol: SOAPnuke was used to process the raw data, with reads discarded if the reads contained adapters or uncalled bases, had a mean Phred below 15, or lacked an exact constant-primer or identifier match. High-quality paired reads were merged using COPE v1.2.5, and each unique nucleotide sequence was defined as a clonotype. Clonotypes were aligned to IMGT TRBV, TRBD and TRBJ reference segments using MiTCR v1.1. Analysis was restricted to V-J combinations with a frequency above 0.0001, which covered about 99% of repertoires. A TCS score was defined as the ratio of F50 (clonal expansion) to E x V (chaos), with BLOSUM62-based TCRdist applied between CDR3 peptides within each V-J. Welch's t-statistics and random forest reduced 500 to 550 V-J features to roughly 13, which were used in a naive Bayes classifier (R e1071). TCRdb reprocessed the public reads (quality trimming at Q25 with fastp, clone calling with MiXCR) and kept in-frame beta chains. When rows share a CDR3 protein, they turn into one entry using the most common DNA and genes. TCRdb's processing, not the authors', yielded these V and J calls. This sample holds 450,000 to 650,000 distinct CDR3 sequences; less than 25% were observed only once. The top ten clones comprise 26% of the sample.

In the germline V gene, CDR1 corresponds to ENHRY and CDR2 to SYGVKD. There are 14 amino acids in the CDR3, from cysteine to phenylalanine inclusive. Only CDR3 DNA remains: 42 bases, in frame from the first base. V is cut by 0 bases and J by 5 bases, and the space between the germline ends is 10 bases. A patient counted as having stable Graves' hyperthyroidism if no progression to ophthalmopathy occurred over 18 months of follow-up. Hyperthyroidism patients were aged 18 to 65 years and newly diagnosed, with disease duration of less than 2 months. The study excluded patients with uncontrolled infections, other autoimmune diseases, pregnancy or lactation. Clinical symptoms, serum thyroxine and TRAb, thyroid ultrasound, and orbital computed tomography formed the basis for the diagnoses. PBMCs were separated from under 12 ml of fresh peripheral blood using Ficoll-Paque density gradient centrifugation. Total RNA was extracted using Trizol reagent, and RNA quality was assessed on an Agilent 2100 Bioanalyzer.

This clonotype was counted at least ten times. Its antigen is still unknown. Base-call qualities are not available, and no considerably larger clone is one nucleotide away. Sequenced sample: blood. This chain joins TRBV10-3 to TRBJ2-5, with TRBD1 perhaps the D gene, on 6 matching bases. The TCR was taken from a man between 18 and 35 years old with Graves' hyperthyroidism. The nucleotide sequence is given as TGTGCCATCAGTGAGTCGAACAGGGTGGAGACCCAGTACTTC. This encodes CAISESNRVETQYF.